The sample holds many counts of the clone carrying this T cell receptor (beta chain). The data are from a study of shared clonotypes between healthy human individuals. It was at deep level that the assay was run. Method: immunoSEQ multiplex PCR; TCRdb's copy keeps in-frame clones and lacks some. The sample lists some 1,100,000 clones, 75% to 85% occurring once. CDR1 and CDR2 from the germline V gene are LNHDA and SQIVND (reference sequence). The CDR3 is 13 amino acids. Trimming pared 8 bases from V and 2 bases from J, leaving 12 bases between. The chain has TRBV19 and TRBJ1-2; the D gene is possibly TRBD1 (5 bases). The receptor's source is a man aged 18-30 years in good health. Some clones in this sample may be carry-over from other donors' samples. The specimen was memory CD4+ T cells from PBMCs. Stated subset: CD45RA-negative fraction. Written as DNA, the CDR3 is TGTGCCAGTGCGAGGGGCGCGAACTATGGCTACACCTTC. It translates to CASARGANYGYTF.